The clone carrying this TCR beta chain was picked up a small number of times. The data derive from a study of patients and donors after allogeneic stem cell transplantation. A single record per CDR3 protein comes from TCRdb applying MiXCR to the RT-PCR reads. The sample records about a million distinct CDR3 sequences, over 15% being singletons. CDR3 length: 15 amino acids. V gave up 5 bases and J gave up 9 bases; unmatched junction bases: 7. What was sequenced was blood, either unsorted or a sorted T cell fraction (not recorded which). The chain has TRBV12-3 or TRBV12-4 and TRBJ1-6; TRBD1 agrees at 10 bases. This clonotype originated in a human donor who was either an allogeneic HSCT recipient or a stem cell or donor lymphocyte infusion donor (not recorded which). It is not recorded whose cells these are; they may come from a transplant donor. The CDR3: CASSLRRDRGSPLHF. The CDR3 DNA reads as TGTGCCAGCAGTCTCCGGAGGGACAGGGGTTCACCCCTCCACTTT.